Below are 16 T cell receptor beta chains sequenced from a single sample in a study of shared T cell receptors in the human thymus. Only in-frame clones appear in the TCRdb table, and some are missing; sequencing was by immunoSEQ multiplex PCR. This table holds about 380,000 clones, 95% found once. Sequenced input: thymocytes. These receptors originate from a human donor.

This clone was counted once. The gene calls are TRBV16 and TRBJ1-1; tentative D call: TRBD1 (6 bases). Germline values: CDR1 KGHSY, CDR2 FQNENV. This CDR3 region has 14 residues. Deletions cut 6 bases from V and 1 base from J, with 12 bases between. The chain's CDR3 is CASRPGVENTEAFF. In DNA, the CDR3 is TGTGCCAGCAGGCCAGGGGTGGAGAACACTGAAGCTTTCTTT.

The CDR3 nucleotides read TGTGCCAGCAGTTTGTGGTGGACTAGCGACGAGCAGTACTTC. Translation gives CASSLWWTSDEQYF. This rearrangement joins TRBV27 to TRBJ2-7; TRBD2 agrees at 9 bases. Germline V lookup: CDR1 MNHEY, CDR2 SMNVEV (reference sequence). The CDR3 consists of 14 residues. After removal of 3 bases from V and 5 bases from J, the junction contained 5 bases not matched to a gene.

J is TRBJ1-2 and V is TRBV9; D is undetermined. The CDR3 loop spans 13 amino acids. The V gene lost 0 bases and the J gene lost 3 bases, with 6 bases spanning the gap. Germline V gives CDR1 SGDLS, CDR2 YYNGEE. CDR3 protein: CASSVEQDYGYTF. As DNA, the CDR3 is TGTGCCAGCAGCGTAGAGCAGGACTATGGCTACACCTTC.

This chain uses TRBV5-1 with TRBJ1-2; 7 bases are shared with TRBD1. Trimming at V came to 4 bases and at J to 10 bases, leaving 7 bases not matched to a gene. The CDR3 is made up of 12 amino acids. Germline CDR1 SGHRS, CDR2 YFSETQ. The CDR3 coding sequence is TGCGCCAGCAGCCTTGAGGGGGCTGACTACACCTTC. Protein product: CASSLEGADYTF.

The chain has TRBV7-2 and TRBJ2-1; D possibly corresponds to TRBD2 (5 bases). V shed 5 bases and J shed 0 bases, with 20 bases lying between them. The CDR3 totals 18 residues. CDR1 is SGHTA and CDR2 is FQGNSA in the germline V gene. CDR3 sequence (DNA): TGTGCCAGCAGCGATGCTATCCGCCCGGGGATCTCCTACAATGAGCAGTTCTTC. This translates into CASSDAIRPGISYNEQFF.

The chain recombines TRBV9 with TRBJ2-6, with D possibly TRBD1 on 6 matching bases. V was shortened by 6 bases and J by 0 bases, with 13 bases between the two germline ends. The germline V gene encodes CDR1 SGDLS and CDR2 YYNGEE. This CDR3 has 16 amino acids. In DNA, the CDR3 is TGTGCCAGCACCTGGACAGACCACTCTGGGGCCAACGTCCTGACTTTC. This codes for CASTWTDHSGANVLTF.

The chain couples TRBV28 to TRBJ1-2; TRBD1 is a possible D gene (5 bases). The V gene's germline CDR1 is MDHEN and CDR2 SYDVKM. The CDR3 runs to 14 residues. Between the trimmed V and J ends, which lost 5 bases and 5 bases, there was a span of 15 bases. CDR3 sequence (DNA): TGTGCCAGCAGTCCCCCCGGACGGGGGTATGGCTACACCTTC. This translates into CASSPPGRGYGYTF.

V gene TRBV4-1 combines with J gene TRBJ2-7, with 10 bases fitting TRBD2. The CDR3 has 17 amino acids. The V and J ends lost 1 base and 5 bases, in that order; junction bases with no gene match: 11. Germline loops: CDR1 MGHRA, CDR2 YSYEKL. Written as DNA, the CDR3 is TGCGCCAGCAGCCAAGTGAACCAAGCGGGAGGGCCAAACGAGCAGTACTTC. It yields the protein CASSQVNQAGGPNEQYF.

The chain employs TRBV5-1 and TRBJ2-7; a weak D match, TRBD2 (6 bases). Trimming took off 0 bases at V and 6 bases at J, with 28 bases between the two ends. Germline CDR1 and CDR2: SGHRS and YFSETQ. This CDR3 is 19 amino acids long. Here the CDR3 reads CASSLEKGHVFPLASEQYF. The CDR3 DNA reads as TGCGCCAGCAGCTTGGAAAAGGGTCACGTTTTCCCCCTAGCGAGCGAGCAGTACTTC.

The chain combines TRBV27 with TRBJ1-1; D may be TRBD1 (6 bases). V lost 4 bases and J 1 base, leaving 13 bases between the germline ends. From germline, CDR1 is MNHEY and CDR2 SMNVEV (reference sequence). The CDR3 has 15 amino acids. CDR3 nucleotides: TGTGCCAGCAGTTCCCGCCGGACAGAGAACACTGAAGCTTTCTTT. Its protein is CASSSRRTENTEAFF.

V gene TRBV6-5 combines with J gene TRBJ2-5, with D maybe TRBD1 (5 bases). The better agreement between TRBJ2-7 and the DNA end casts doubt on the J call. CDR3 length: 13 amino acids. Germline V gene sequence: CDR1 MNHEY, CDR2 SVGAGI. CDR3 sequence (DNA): TGTGCCAGCAGTTACAGGGGAACCTACGAGCAGTACTTC. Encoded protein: CASSYRGTYEQYF.

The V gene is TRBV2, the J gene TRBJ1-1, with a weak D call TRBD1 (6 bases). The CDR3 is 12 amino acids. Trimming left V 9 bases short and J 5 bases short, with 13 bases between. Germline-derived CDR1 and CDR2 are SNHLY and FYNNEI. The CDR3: CASIRGGTEAFF. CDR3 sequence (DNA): TGTGCCAGTATCAGGGGTGGAACTGAAGCTTTCTTT.

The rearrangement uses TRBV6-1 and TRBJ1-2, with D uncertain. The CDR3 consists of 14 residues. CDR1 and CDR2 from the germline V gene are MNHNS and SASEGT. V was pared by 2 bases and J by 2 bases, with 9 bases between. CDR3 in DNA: TGTGCCAGCAGTGAAAAAAGACGGAACTATGGCTACACCTTC. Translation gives CASSEKRRNYGYTF.

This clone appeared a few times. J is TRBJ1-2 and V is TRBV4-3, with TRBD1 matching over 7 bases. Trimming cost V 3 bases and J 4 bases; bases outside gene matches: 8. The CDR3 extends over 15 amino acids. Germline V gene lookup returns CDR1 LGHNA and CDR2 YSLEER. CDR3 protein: CASSQEAGTAYGYTF. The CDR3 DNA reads TGCGCCAGCAGCCAGGAGGCCGGGACAGCCTATGGCTACACCTTC.

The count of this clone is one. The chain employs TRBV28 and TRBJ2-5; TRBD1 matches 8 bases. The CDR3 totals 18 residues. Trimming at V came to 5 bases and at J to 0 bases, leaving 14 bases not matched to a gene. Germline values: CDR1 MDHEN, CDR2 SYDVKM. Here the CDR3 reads CASSKPDWTGYHQETQYF. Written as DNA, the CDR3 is TGTGCCAGCAGTAAACCTGATTGGACAGGGTATCACCAAGAGACCCAGTACTTC.

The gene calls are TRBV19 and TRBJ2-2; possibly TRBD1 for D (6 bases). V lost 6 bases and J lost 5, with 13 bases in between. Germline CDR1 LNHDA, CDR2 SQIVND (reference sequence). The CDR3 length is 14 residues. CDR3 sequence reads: CASRDDRPTGELFF. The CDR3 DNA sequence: TGTGCCAGTAGAGATGACAGGCCAACCGGGGAGCTGTTTTTT.